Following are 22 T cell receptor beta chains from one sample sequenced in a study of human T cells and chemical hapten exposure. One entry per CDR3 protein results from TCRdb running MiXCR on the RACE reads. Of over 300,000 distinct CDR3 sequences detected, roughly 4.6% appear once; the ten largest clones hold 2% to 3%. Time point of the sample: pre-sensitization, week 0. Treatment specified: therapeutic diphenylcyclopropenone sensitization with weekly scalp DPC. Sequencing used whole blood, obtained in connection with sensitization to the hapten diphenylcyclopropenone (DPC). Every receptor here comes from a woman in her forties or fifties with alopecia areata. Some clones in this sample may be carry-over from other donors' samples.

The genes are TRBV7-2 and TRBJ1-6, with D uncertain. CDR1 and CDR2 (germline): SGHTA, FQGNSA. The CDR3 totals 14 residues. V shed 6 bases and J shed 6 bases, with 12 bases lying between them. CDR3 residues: CASRSWQTNSPLHF. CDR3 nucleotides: TGTGCCAGCAGGTCGTGGCAAACTAATTCACCCCTCCACTTT.

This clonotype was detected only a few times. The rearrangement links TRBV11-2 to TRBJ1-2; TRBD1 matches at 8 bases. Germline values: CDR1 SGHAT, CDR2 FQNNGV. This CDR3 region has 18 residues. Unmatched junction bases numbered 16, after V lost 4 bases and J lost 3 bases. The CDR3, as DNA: TGTGCCAGCAGCTCTCCCAGACAGGGGTCGGTCCGGCACTATGGCTACACCTTC. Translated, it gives CASSSPRQGSVRHYGYTF.

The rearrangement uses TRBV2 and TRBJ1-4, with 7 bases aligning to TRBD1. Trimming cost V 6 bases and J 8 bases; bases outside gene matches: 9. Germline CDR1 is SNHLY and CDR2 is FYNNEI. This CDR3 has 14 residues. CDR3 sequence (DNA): TGTGCCAGCAGCACAGGGGCACGAGGAGAAAAACTGTTTTTT. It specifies CASSTGARGEKLFF. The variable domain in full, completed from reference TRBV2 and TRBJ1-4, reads EPEVTQTPSHQVTQMGQEVILRCVPISNHLYFYWYRQILGQKVEFLVSFYNNEISEKSEIFDDQFSVERPDGSNFTLKIRSTKLEDSAMYFCASSTGARGEKLFFGSGTQLSVL.

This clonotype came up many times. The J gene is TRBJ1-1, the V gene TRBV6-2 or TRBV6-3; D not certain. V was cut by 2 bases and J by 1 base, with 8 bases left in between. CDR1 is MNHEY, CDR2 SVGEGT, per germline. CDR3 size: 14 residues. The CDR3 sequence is CASSYHARNTEAFF. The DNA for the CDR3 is TGTGCCAGCAGTTACCACGCCAGGAACACTGAAGCTTTCTTT.

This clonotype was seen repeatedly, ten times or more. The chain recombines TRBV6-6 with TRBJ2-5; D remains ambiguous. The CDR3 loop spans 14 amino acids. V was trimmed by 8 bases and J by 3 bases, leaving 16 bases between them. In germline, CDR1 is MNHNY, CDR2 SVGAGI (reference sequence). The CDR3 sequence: CASVSAFRKETQYF. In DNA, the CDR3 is TGTGCCAGCGTCTCGGCCTTCCGTAAAGAGACCCAGTACTTC.

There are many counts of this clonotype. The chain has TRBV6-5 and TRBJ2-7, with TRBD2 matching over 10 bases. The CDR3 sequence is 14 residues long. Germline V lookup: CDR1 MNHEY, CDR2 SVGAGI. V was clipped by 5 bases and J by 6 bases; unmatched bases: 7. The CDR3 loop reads CASSERGGRGEQYF. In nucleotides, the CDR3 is TGTGCCAGCAGTGAGCGGGGGGGCAGGGGCGAGCAGTACTTC.

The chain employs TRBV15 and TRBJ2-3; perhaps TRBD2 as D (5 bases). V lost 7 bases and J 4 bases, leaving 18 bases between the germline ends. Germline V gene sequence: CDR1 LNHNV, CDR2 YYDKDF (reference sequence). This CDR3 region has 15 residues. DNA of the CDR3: TGTGCCACCAAGGGCTTGACTGAGAGGGCAGATACGCAGTATTTT. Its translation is CATKGLTERADTQYF.

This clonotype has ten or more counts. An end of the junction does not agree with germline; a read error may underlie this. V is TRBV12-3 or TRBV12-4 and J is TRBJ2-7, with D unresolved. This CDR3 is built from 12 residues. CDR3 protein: CASSLSSDEQYF. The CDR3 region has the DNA TGTGCCAGCAGTCTTTCCTCCGACGAGCAGTACTTC.

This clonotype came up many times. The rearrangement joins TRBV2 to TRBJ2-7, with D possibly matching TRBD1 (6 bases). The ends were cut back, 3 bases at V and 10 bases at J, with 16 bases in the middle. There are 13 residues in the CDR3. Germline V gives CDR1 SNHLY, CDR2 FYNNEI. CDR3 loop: CASSDIGTIEQYF. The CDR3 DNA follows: TGTGCCAGCAGTGACATCGGGACAATTGAACAGTACTTC.

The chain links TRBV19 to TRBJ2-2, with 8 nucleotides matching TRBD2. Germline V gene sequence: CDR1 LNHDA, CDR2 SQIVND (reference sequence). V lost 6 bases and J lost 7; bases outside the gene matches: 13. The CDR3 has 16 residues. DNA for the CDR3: TGTGCCAGTAGAACCAATCGGGAGGGCCATGGCGGGGAGCTGTTTTTT. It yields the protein CASRTNREGHGGELFF. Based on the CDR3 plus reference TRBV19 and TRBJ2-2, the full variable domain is DGGITQSPKYLFRKEGQNVTLSCEQNLNHDAMYWYRQDPGQGLRLIYYSQIVNDFQKGDIAEGYSVSREKKESFPLTVTSAQKNPTAFYLCASRTNREGHGGELFFGEGSRLTVL.

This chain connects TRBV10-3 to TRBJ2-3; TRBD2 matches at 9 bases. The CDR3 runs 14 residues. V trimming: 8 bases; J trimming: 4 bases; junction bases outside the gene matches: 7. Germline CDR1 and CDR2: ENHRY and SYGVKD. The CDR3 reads CAISGGGASDTQYF. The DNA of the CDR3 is TGTGCCATCTCAGGCGGGGGGGCGTCAGATACGCAGTATTTT.

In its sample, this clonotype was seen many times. CDR3 sequence (DNA): TGCAGCGTTGACCTTCAGGGCACAGATACGCAGTATTTT. Translated: CSVDLQGTDTQYF. The chain recombines TRBV29-1 with TRBJ2-3, with unresolved D. Looked up from germline, CDR1 is SQVTM and CDR2 is ANQGSEA. The length of the CDR3 is 13 residues. Trimming left V 3 bases short and J 1 base short, with 8 bases between.

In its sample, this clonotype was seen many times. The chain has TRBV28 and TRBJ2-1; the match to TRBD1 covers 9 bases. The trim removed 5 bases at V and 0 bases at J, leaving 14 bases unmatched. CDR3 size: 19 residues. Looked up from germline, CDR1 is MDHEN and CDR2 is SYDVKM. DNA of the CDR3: TGTGCCAGCAGTCTCCCGGGACAGGGAGGTCCCGGCTCCTACAATGAGCAGTTCTTC. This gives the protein CASSLPGQGGPGSYNEQFF.

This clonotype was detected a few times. The CDR3 here is CASSSPGTSYEQYF. DNA for the CDR3: TGTGCCAGCAGTTCCCCCGGGACTAGCTACGAGCAGTACTTC. V gene TRBV28 combines with J gene TRBJ2-7; 8 bases fit TRBD2. Per the germline V gene, CDR1 is MDHEN and CDR2 is SYDVKM. V was pared by 4 bases and J by 3 bases, with 5 bases of the junction left unmatched. The CDR3 length is 14 residues.

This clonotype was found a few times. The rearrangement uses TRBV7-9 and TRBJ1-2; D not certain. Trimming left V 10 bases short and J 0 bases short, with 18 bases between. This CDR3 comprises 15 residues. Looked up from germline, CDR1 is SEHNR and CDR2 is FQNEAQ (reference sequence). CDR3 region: CATVLSGVPNYGYTF. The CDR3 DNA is TGTGCCACCGTCCTTTCGGGAGTCCCTAACTATGGCTACACCTTC. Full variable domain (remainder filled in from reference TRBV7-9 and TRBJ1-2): DTGVSQNPRHKITKRGQNVTFRCDPISEHNRLYWYRQTLGQGPEFLTYFQNEAQLEKSRLLSDRFSAERPKGSFSTLEIQRTEQGDSAMYLCATVLSGVPNYGYTFGSGTRLTVV.

DNA for the CDR3: TGTGCCAGCAGTCCGCGCCTGAGACCCTACGAGCAGTACTTC. Its translation: CASSPRLRPYEQYF. The rearrangement joins TRBV28 to TRBJ2-7; D is ambiguous. Germline CDR1 reads MDHEN; CDR2 reads SYDVKM. Trimming left V 5 bases short and J 2 bases short, with 13 bases between. This CDR3 spans 14 amino acids.

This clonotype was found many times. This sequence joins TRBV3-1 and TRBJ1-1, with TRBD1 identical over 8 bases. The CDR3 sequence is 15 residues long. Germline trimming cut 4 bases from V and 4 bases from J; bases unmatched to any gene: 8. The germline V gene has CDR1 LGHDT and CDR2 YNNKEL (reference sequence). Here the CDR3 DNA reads TGTGCCAGCAGCCTTATAGGACAGGGAAGCACTGAAGCTTTCTTT. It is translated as CASSLIGQGSTEAFF.

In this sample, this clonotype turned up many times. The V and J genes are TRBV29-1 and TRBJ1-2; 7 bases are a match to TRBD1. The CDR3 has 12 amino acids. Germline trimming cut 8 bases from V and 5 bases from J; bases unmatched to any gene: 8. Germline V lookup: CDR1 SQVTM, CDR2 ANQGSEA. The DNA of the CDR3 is TGCAGCCTATGGACAGGCGAGTATGGCTACACCTTC. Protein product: CSLWTGEYGYTF.

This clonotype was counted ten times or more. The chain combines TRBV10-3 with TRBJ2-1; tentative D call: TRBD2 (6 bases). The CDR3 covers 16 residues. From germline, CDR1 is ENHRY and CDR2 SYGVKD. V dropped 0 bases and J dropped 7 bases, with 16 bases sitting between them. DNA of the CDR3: TGTGCCATCAGTGAGTCGAGAGGAGGGCTAGCAAATGAGCAGTTCTTC. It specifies CAISESRGGLANEQFF.

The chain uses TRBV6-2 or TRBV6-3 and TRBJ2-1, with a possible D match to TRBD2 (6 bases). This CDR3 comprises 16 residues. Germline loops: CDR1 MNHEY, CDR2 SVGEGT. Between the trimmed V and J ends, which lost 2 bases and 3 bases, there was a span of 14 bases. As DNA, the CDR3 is TGTGCCAGCAGTTACCCCCGGACTACCCGCTACAATGAGCAGTTCTTC. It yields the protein CASSYPRTTRYNEQFF.

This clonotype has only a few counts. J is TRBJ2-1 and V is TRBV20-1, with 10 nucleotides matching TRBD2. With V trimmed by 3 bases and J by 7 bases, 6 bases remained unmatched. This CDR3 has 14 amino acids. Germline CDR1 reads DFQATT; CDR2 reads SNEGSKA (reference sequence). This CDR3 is CSARLAGVQNEQFF. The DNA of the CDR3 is TGCAGTGCTAGGCTAGCGGGAGTTCAGAATGAGCAGTTCTTC.

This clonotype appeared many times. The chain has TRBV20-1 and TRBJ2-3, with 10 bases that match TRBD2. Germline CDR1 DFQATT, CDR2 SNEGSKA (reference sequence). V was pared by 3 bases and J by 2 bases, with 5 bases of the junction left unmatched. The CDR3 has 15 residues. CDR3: CSARDTSGNTDTQYF. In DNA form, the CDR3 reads TGCAGTGCTAGGGACACTAGCGGGAACACAGATACGCAGTATTTT.